This is a list of T cell receptor beta chains from one sample in a study of CD8+CD57+ T cells in acquired aplastic anemia. From the reads, TCRdb called clonotypes with MiXCR, one entry per CDR3 protein. This table holds around 80,000 distinct CDR3 sequences, just over 70% found once. Sequencing was carried out using sorted CD4+, CD8+, or CD8+CD57+ T cells (not recorded which) from PBMCs. The receptors originated from a human donor with aplastic anemia. Both conserved end residues are part of each CDR3. A D gene is named only where the DNA matches it firmly. Some rows have no size entry. The others give once, few or many, or a class for an expanded clone.

D	V	J	size	CDR3	DNA
.	TRBV2	TRBJ2-5	.	CASNDGFQETQYF	TGTGCCAGCAATGACGGGTTCCAAGAGACCCAGTACTTC
TRBD2	TRBV6-1	TRBJ2-1	.	CASSSGVSYNEQFF	TGTGCCAGTTCTAGCGGGGTCTCCTACAATGAGCAGTTCTTC
.	TRBV20-1	TRBJ2-7	.	CSASPMGRGEQYF	TGCAGTGCTAGTCCCATGGGAAGGGGCGAGCAGTACTTC
.	TRBV27	TRBJ1-1	.	CASSLGGSPEAFF	TGTGCCAGCAGTCTTGGGGGAAGCCCTGAAGCTTTCTTT
TRBD1	TRBV2	TRBJ2-7	.	CASSDTGGSYEQYF	TGTGCCAGCAGTGATACAGGGGGCTCCTACGAGCAGTACTTC
TRBD2	TRBV15	TRBJ2-1	.	CATRTSGSNEQFF	TGTGCCACGAGGACTAGCGGATCCAATGAGCAGTTCTTC
.	TRBV19	TRBJ2-7	.	CASSIWQDSYEQYF	TGTGCCAGTAGTATCTGGCAGGACTCCTACGAGCAGTACTTC
.	TRBV19	TRBJ1-2	.	CASTEHRVNYGYTF	TGTGCCAGTACCGAACACAGGGTTAACTATGGCTACACCTTC
.	TRBV29-1	TRBJ2-7	many	CSVGFSNYEQYF	TGCAGCGTTGGGTTCAGTAACTACGAGCAGTACTTC
TRBD1	TRBV10-3	TRBJ2-2	.	CAIRISGQADTGELFF	TGTGCCATCAGAATTTCGGGACAGGCCGACACCGGGGAGCTGTTTTTT
.	TRBV29-1	TRBJ1-2	.	CSVDGQVAGYTF	TGCAGCGTTGATGGTCAGGTCGCTGGCTACACCTTC
.	TRBV15	TRBJ2-7	once	CATSRDTVYEQYF	TGTGCCACCAGCAGAGATACGGTCTACGAGCAGTACTTC
.	TRBV4-3	TRBJ1-6	few	CASSQAYSYNSPLHF	TGCGCCAGCAGCCAAGCCTACTCCTATAATTCACCCCTCCACTTT
.	TRBV7-2	TRBJ2-2	many	CASPGSDANTGELFF	TGTGCCAGCCCAGGAAGTGACGCGAACACCGGGGAGCTGTTTTTT
.	TRBV15	TRBJ1-2	.	CATSSRTENYGYTF	TGTGCCACCAGCAGCAGGACAGAGAACTATGGCTACACCTTC
.	TRBV9	TRBJ1-2	.	CASSPTGGHGYTF	TGTGCCAGCAGCCCCACTGGCGGTCATGGCTACACCTTC
.	TRBV15	TRBJ2-6	few	CATSRDLGSGANVLTF	TGTGCCACCAGCAGAGATCTTGGCTCTGGGGCCAACGTCCTGACTTTC